This TCR beta chain was identified in a study of blood T cell repertoires in COVID-19. Study-level information: Nucleic acid was either cDNA or gDNA, and it came from T cells, B-cell-depleted T cells, or PBMCs.

As handled by the study authors: Estimates of nucleated cell counts were drawn from the amplification of reference gene primers. Assay used: immunoSEQ multiplex PCR; TCRdb lists only in-frame clones, some missing. That table supplies the V and J calls and clone size; D and trimming were determined from the DNA. The sample includes around 37,000 clones, around four fifths of them seen just once. V lost 0 bases and J lost 2; bases outside the gene matches: 5. The germline V gene has CDR1 LGHDT and CDR2 YNNKEL (reference sequence). CDR3 length: 17 residues. The TCR comes from a man aged 55 to 69 with COVID-19, enrolled during active disease. V gene TRBV3-1 (or the pseudogene TRBV3-2) combines with J gene TRBJ1-1, with 11 bases lining up with TRBD1. The specimen was peripheral blood. The CDR3 is CASSQEGQGVFNTEAFF. The DNA for the CDR3 is TGTGCCAGCAGCCAAGAGGGACAGGGGGTTTTCAACACTGAAGCTTTCTTT.